Listed below are T cell receptor beta chains from one sample, sequenced in a study of blood T cell repertoires in COVID-19. Generated by immunoSEQ multiplex PCR, the TCRdb table keeps only in-frame clones and is missing some. The sample records 97,000 or so clones, roughly 79% being singletons. Material: peripheral blood. The receptors derive from a man in his sixties or seventies with acute or convalescent COVID-19. CDR3s include the opening cysteine and the closing phenylalanine or tryptophan. D genes are given only for firm matches. Only some rows state a clone size, as once, few, many or a class for expanded clones.

D gene | J gene | V gene | clone size | CDR3 DNA | CDR3 protein
- | TRBJ2-7 | TRBV7-3 | - | TGTGCCAGCAGCTTAAGTTCGAGCTACGAGCAGTACTTC | CASSLSSSYEQYF
- | TRBJ2-1 | TRBV11-3 | few | TGTGCCAGCAGCTTGGTTCAGGGATCCTACAATGAGCAGTTCTTC | CASSLVQGSYNEQFF
- | TRBJ1-3 | TRBV5-5 | - | TGTGCCAGCAACGACCGGACAGACTACTCTGGAAACACCATATATTTT | CASNDRTDYSGNTIYF
- | TRBJ1-5 | TRBV6-6 | - | TGTGCCAGCAGTTCCTCGAGTCAGCCCCAGCATTTT | CASSSSSQPQHF
- | TRBJ2-3 | TRBV3-1/TRBV3-2 | few | TGTGCCAGCAGCCATAGCGGTTCCGGAGATACGCAGTATTTT | CASSHSGSGDTQYF
TRBD1 | TRBJ2-7 | TRBV7-9 | - | TGTGCCAGCAGTTCTCCTCGCAGGGGGTCCGAGCAGTACTTC | CASSSPRRGSEQYF
- | TRBJ1-5 | TRBV19 | - | TGTGCCAGTTTTGACCGGGTCTCCAATCAGCCCCAGCATTTT | CASFDRVSNQPQHF
TRBD1 | TRBJ2-1 | TRBV2 | - | TGTGCCAGCAGTGAACGACGACAGGGGTACAATGAGCAGTTCTTC | CASSERRQGYNEQFF
- | TRBJ1-6 | TRBV5-1 | - | TGCGCCAGCAGCACGGACAGTACTTCACCCCTCCACTTT | CASSTDSTSPLHF
- | TRBJ2-1 | TRBV27 | - | TGTGCCAGCAGTTTATCGGGGGGGGCCAGCTACAATGAGCAGTTCTTC | CASSLSGGASYNEQFF
- | TRBJ1-2 | TRBV28 | - | TGTGCCAGCAGTTTAACTGCGGGTGGCTACACCTTC | CASSLTAGGYTF
- | TRBJ1-1 | TRBV7-9 | - | TGTGCCAGCAGCTCATCACAGGGTTACACTGAAGCTTTCTTT | CASSSSQGYTEAFF
TRBD1 | TRBJ1-2 | TRBV5-1 | medium-sized | TGCGCCAGCAGCCCCGCAGGCGGACAGGGGGCGCAGGGCTACACCTTC | CASSPAGGQGAQGYTF
- | TRBJ1-2 | TRBV6-5 | few | TGTGCCAGCAGTTACTCGGCAGGGCAGTTGGGCTACACCTTC | CASSYSAGQLGYTF
- | TRBJ1-2 | TRBV7-2 | - | TGTGCCAGCAGCCAACAAAGGACAGCATACTACACCTTC | CASSQQRTAYYTF
TRBD1 | TRBJ1-1 | TRBV15 | once | TGTGCCACCAGCAGAGATCAGGGGACAGTCACTGAAGCTTTCTTT | CATSRDQGTVTEAFF
TRBD2 | TRBJ2-7 | TRBV6-2/TRBV6-3 | - | TGTGCCAGCAGTTACAAGAGGACTAGCGCTTCCTACGAGCAGTACTTC | CASSYKRTSASYEQYF
TRBD2 | TRBJ2-3 | TRBV4-3 | - | TGCGCCAGCAGCCAAGATCCCGCGGGAGGGAGAAATACGCAGTATTTT | CASSQDPAGGRNTQYF
TRBD1 | TRBJ1-1 | TRBV5-1 | - | TGCGCCAGCAGCTTGACAGGGGGCGTTCAACGCACTGAAGCTTTCTTT | CASSLTGGVQRTEAFF
TRBD1 | TRBJ1-1 | TRBV7-9 | - | TGTGCCAGCAGCTCCCAGGGGGGTTCCACTGAAGCTTTCTTT | CASSSQGGSTEAFF
TRBD2 | TRBJ2-1 | TRBV20-1 | - | TGCAGTGCTAGTGTAGCGGGAAGCAATGAGCAGTTCTTC | CSASVAGSNEQFF
- | TRBJ2-1 | TRBV27 | - | TGTGCCAGCACCCCGGTCGTTGTGAGCCCCAGGTGCAGTGAGCAGTTCTTC | CASTPVVVSPRCSEQFF
- | TRBJ2-1 | TRBV4-3 | - | TGCGCCAGCAGCCAAGCACTTGGTAGTGCTAATGAGCAGTTCTTC | CASSQALGSANEQFF
- | TRBJ1-5 | TRBV30 | - | TGTGCCTGGGAGACGGGAAGCAATCAGCCCCAGCATTTT | CAWETGSNQPQHF
- | TRBJ1-2 | TRBV30 | - | TGTGCCTGGAGTGTACCAGGGTATGGCTACACCTTC | CAWSVPGYGYTF
- | TRBJ2-2 | TRBV9 | - | TGTGCCAGCAGCGTAGTTCAGGTGAACACCGGGGAGCTGTTTTTT | CASSVVQVNTGELFF
- | TRBJ1-1 | TRBV30 | - | TGTGCCTGGGTCAACAACTGGGGGCCCGCTTTCTTT | CAWVNNWGPAFF
- | TRBJ1-5 | TRBV7-9 | once | TGTGCCAGCAGCTTAGGCAGGGCGGAAAATCAGCCCCAGCATTTT | CASSLGRAENQPQHF
- | TRBJ2-1 | TRBV18 | - | TGTGCCAGCTCACCACAGGGGAAGGGCTCCTACAATGAGCAGTTCTTC | CASSPQGKGSYNEQFF
TRBD2 | TRBJ2-3 | TRBV24-1 | - | TGTGCCACCAGTGCCCCCCGACTAGCGGGAGCGGCAGATACGCAGTATTTT | CATSAPRLAGAADTQYF
- | TRBJ1-1 | TRBV30 | once | TGTGCCTGGAGTATGGGCAGGGCGAACACTGAAGCTTTCTTT | CAWSMGRANTEAFF
TRBD1 | TRBJ1-1 | TRBV19 | - | TGTGCCAGTAGGGGGGACAGGGGTACCCCTGAAGCTTTCTTT | CASRGDRGTPEAFF
TRBD1 | TRBJ1-3 | TRBV7-6 | - | TGTGCCAGCGTGGACAGGGGTCCATCGTCGGGAAACACCATATATTTT | CASVDRGPSSGNTIYF
- | TRBJ1-1 | TRBV28 | - | TGTGCCAGCAGTACACTTAGGATGAGGGCTTTCTTT | CASSTLRMRAFF
TRBD1 | TRBJ1-1 | TRBV19 | - | TGTGCCAGTAGCCATCTGCCGGGACAGGGCCTGGGGAGGATGCTGAACACTGAAGCTTTCTTT | CASSHLPGQGLGRMLNTEAFF
TRBD2 | TRBJ2-2 | TRBV7-8 | - | TGTGCCAGCAGCTTAGCGTCCCTGGCTAGCGGGAGGAGGACCGGGGAGCTGTTTTTT | CASSLASLASGRRTGELFF
- | TRBJ1-2 | TRBV12-3/TRBV12-4 | - | TGTGCCAGCAGTTTTGACCGAGGCTATGGCTACACCTTC | CASSFDRGYGYTF
TRBD2 | TRBJ2-4 | TRBV9 | - | TGTGCCAGCAGCGCAACTAGCGGGGGGAACATTCAATACTTC | CASSATSGGNIQYF
TRBD1 | TRBJ1-2 | TRBV9 | - | TGTGCCAGCAGCGTAGATGGCAGGGGGCGTGATGGCTACACCTTC | CASSVDGRGRDGYTF
TRBD2 | TRBJ2-2 | TRBV29-1 | - | TGCAGCTATGGAGGGAGGGTCGACGGGGAGCTGTTTTTT | CSYGGRVDGELFF
- | TRBJ2-5 | TRBV18 | - | TGTGCCAGCTCACTTTCACGACAGGGAGGAGAGACCCAGTACTTC | CASSLSRQGGETQYF
TRBD1 | TRBJ2-1 | TRBV18 | - | TGTGCCAGCTCAAACCGAGGGACAGGGGGCTCCTACAATGAGCAGTTCTTC | CASSNRGTGGSYNEQFF
- | TRBJ2-5 | TRBV5-6 | - | TGTGCCAGCAGCTTGGTTAGCGACGAGACCCAGTACTTC | CASSLVSDETQYF
TRBD1 | TRBJ1-5 | TRBV19 | - | TGTGCCAGTCGGACAACAGGGGCCAACAATCAGCCCCAGCATTTT | CASRTTGANNQPQHF
- | TRBJ2-7 | TRBV7-2 | - | TGTGCCAGCAGCCCAGGGCCTTCGTCTTACGAGCAGTACTTC | CASSPGPSSYEQYF
- | TRBJ2-1 | TRBV6-4 | - | TGTGCCAGCAGCCGAGACTCCATAGCCTACAATGAGCAGTTCTTC | CASSRDSIAYNEQFF
TRBD2 | TRBJ2-2 | TRBV7-2 | - | TGTGCCAGCAGCGCTAGCGGACCGAACACCGGGGAGCTGTTTTTT | CASSASGPNTGELFF
TRBD1 | TRBJ2-4 | TRBV6-5 | - | TGTGCCAGCAGTTCACAGGGGGCGGGGGACATTCAGTACTTC | CASSSQGAGDIQYF
- | TRBJ1-6 | TRBV9 | - | TGTGCCAGCAGCGCGGCGGTTAATTCACCCCTCCACTTT | CASSAAVNSPLHF
- | TRBJ1-1 | TRBV3-1/TRBV3-2 | few | TGTGCCAGCAGCCAAGATATTGGCAGGGGTGAAGCTTTCTTT | CASSQDIGRGEAFF
TRBD1 | TRBJ1-4 | TRBV28 | - | TGTGCCAGCAGTTCAGGGGGCGAAACTAATGAAAAACTGTTTTTT | CASSSGGETNEKLFF
- | TRBJ1-2 | TRBV6-5 | - | TGTGCCAGCAGTTACACTAGGGTCCCGGAAAAGTCTGACACCTTC | CASSYTRVPEKSDTF
TRBD2 | TRBJ2-2 | TRBV28 | - | TGTGCCAGCAGTCCTCCGGGCGGGGGGGCCGTCGGGGAGCTGTTTTTT | CASSPPGGGAVGELFF
- | TRBJ2-2 | TRBV28 | - | TGTGCCAGCAGTTTACGTGTTGTGAACACCGGGGAGCTGTTTTTT | CASSLRVVNTGELFF
- | TRBJ1-6 | TRBV27 | - | TGTGCCAGCAGCCCTGGTCAGGGATGGAATTCACCCCTCCACTTT | CASSPGQGWNSPLHF
- | TRBJ1-1 | TRBV28 | once | TGTGCCAGCAGTTCGGCGGGATCGTGGGGCACTGAAGCTTTCTTT | CASSSAGSWGTEAFF
TRBD1 | TRBJ2-7 | TRBV5-1 | - | TGCGCCAGCGCCGATACAGGGGCCACCTACGAGCAGTACTTC | CASADTGATYEQYF
TRBD2 | TRBJ2-1 | TRBV6-2/TRBV6-3 | - | TGTGCCAGCAGTGCTAGCGGGAGGTTAAATGAGCAGTTCTTC | CASSASGRLNEQFF